Listed below are T cell receptor beta chains from one sample, sequenced in a study of cytomegalovirus exposure and HLA in healthy donors. The protocol was immunoSEQ multiplex PCR, while the TCRdb copy is restricted to in-frame clones and leaves out a portion. The sample lists about 97,000 clones; about four fifths were seen once. The sequencing sample was made of PBMCs. The receptor source for this set is a man in his forties in good health and CMV-seropositive. Both conserved end residues are part of each CDR3. Each record gives: CDR3 DNA, CDR3 protein, J gene, V gene, D gene, clone size. The D gene is left open where the match is weak. For some rows the clone size is stated as once, few or many, or as a class when expanded; others skip it.

TGCGCCAGCAGGCCGGGACAGGGGGCCTATGGCTACACCTTC,CASRPGQGAYGYTF,TRBJ1-2,TRBV10-2,TRBD1,.
TGTGCCAGCAGTTTGCCAGGGGATCAAACAGATACGCAGTATTTT,CASSLPGDQTDTQYF,TRBJ2-3,TRBV28,.,.
TGTGCCAGCAGCGTAGGTGAGGATCAGACCGCTGAAGCTTTCTTT,CASSVGEDQTAEAFF,TRBJ1-1,TRBV9,.,.
TGTGCCAGCAGCTTAGGGGTACTAGCGGACTACAATGAGCAGTTCTTC,CASSLGVLADYNEQFF,TRBJ2-1,TRBV13,TRBD2,.
TGCGCCAGCAGCGTGACAGGGGCGAACACTGAAGCTTTCTTT,CASSVTGANTEAFF,TRBJ1-1,TRBV5-1,TRBD1,.
TGTGCCTGGAGTAGATCCGTCGCACAGGAGAACTATGGCTACACCTTC,CAWSRSVAQENYGYTF,TRBJ1-2,TRBV30,.,.
TGTGCCAGCAGCTTGGGCTCAGGGCATGGCTACACCTTC,CASSLGSGHGYTF,TRBJ1-2,TRBV5-6,.,.
TGTGCCAGTAGTACCCGGACAGGGGAGATAGATGGCTACACCTTC,CASSTRTGEIDGYTF,TRBJ1-2,TRBV19,TRBD1,.
TGTGCCAGCAGCGAACCTGGGACAGGGGGAGCTTTCTTT,CASSEPGTGGAFF,TRBJ1-1,TRBV7-6,TRBD1,.
TGTTCCAGCTCGAGGAACAACGAGCAGTACTTC,CSSSRNNEQYF,TRBJ2-7,TRBV7-9,.,.
TGTGCCAGTAGTATGAACGGCGCCCTATCCTACGGACTCCCCCTCCACTTT,CASSMNGALSYGLPLHF,TRBJ1-6,TRBV19,.,.
TGTGCCAGCAGCGTAGCTGGACAATCCAATCAGCCCCAGCATTTT,CASSVAGQSNQPQHF,TRBJ1-5,TRBV9,.,.
TGTGCCAGCAGCTGGTACGTAAACTATGGCCACACCTTC,CASSWYVNYGHTF,TRBJ1-2,TRBV16,.,.
TGTGCCAGTAGTATAGGACAGGTGAACACTGAAGCTTTCTTT,CASSIGQVNTEAFF,TRBJ1-1,TRBV19,.,.
TGTGCCAGCAGCGTAGAAAGTCAGGGTGGTTCACCCCTCCACTTT,CASSVESQGGSPLHF,TRBJ1-6,TRBV9,.,.
TGTGCCAGCAGCTTAGCAATGGGCCGGGAGCTGTTTTTT,CASSLAMGRELFF,TRBJ2-2,TRBV7-9,.,few
TGTGCCAGCAGTCCTAGGGGTCTGGGGGAGCAGTTCTTC,CASSPRGLGEQFF,TRBJ2-1,TRBV6-5,.,.